These 19 T cell receptor beta chains were all obtained from the same sample, sequenced in a study of T-cell reconstitution after alpha-beta-depleted transplantation in children. For TCRbeta, the library was prepared with unique molecular identifiers. From the PCR reads, TCRdb called clonotypes with MiXCR, one entry per CDR3 protein. Of 350,000 to 500,000 distinct CDR3 sequences listed, about 45% are singletons. Material: PBMCs, obtained before TCRalphabeta/CD19-depleted stem cell transplant. All receptors come from a girl aged 2 to 10 with aplastic anemia, due to receive a stem cell transplant.

This clonotype was seen more than once but under ten times. In nucleotides, the CDR3 is TGCAGTGCTAGAGATCATGGCGGGGGCACTTATAACACTGAAGCTTTCTTT. This encodes CSARDHGGGTYNTEAFF. The chain is built from TRBV20-1 and TRBJ1-1, with a possible D match to TRBD1 (6 bases). CDR1 is DFQATT and CDR2 is SNEGSKA in the germline V gene (reference sequence). This CDR3 region has 17 residues. Trimming left V 0 bases short and J 2 bases short, with 19 bases between.

The rearrangement links TRBV4-2 to TRBJ2-7, with 11 bases matching TRBD1. The CDR3 consists of 15 residues. With V trimmed by 0 bases and J by 4 bases, 2 bases remained unmatched. CDR1 and CDR2 (germline): LGHNA, YNFKEQ. DNA of the CDR3: TGTGCCAGCAGCCAAGAGGGACAGGGGGTTTACGAGCAGTACTTC. Translating it yields CASSQEGQGVYEQYF.

The V gene is TRBV20-1, the J gene TRBJ2-1, with D unclear. The V end was cut by 3 bases, the J end by 2 bases, with 11 bases between. Germline V gene sequence: CDR1 DFQATT, CDR2 SNEGSKA (reference sequence). The CDR3 covers 14 residues. The CDR3 region has the DNA TGCAGTGCTAGGACTCCCCGGGCCTACAATGAGCAGTTCTTC. As protein: CSARTPRAYNEQFF.

The chain carries TRBV4-2 and TRBJ2-7; D may be TRBD1 (6 bases). The CDR3 length is 15 residues. Germline CDR1 is LGHNA and CDR2 is YNFKEQ. V was pared by 0 bases and J by 2 bases, with 11 bases between. The CDR3 loop reads CASSQDYAGAYEQYF. The CDR3 DNA sequence: TGTGCCAGCAGCCAAGATTATGCAGGGGCCTACGAGCAGTACTTC.

This clonotype was counted between two and nine times. The chain combines TRBV6-1 with TRBJ1-5; a weak D match, TRBD1 (5 bases). The V gene's germline CDR1 is MNHNS and CDR2 SASEGT. V dropped 5 bases and J dropped 7 bases, with 18 bases sitting between them. This CDR3 has 15 amino acids. The CDR3 protein is CASSLNVQVVQPQHF. The CDR3 bases are TGTGCCAGCAGTCTGAACGTACAGGTTGTGCAGCCCCAGCATTTT.

Many counts were recorded for this clonotype. This sequence joins TRBV20-1 and TRBJ2-7; 11 nucleotides agree with TRBD1. V shed 5 bases and J 1 base; nucleotides not matched to a gene: 7. Germline CDR1 DFQATT, CDR2 SNEGSKA (reference sequence). CDR3 length equals 15 residues. DNA for the CDR3: TGCAGTGCTCCCCGGACAGGGGGCTCGTCCTACGAGCAGTACTTC. This encodes CSAPRTGGSSYEQYF.

The chain employs TRBV27 and TRBJ1-2, with 7 bases fitting TRBD1. Losses at the gene ends were 5 bases for V and 4 bases for J; bases not matched to a gene: 19. Germline CDR1 MNHEY, CDR2 SMNVEV (reference sequence). This CDR3 is built from 18 residues. DNA for the CDR3: TGTGCCAGCAGTACCCGTAACGACCGGGACAGAGAGGCCTATGGCTACACCTTC. As protein: CASSTRNDRDREAYGYTF.

This clonotype appeared a few times. The V call is TRBV7-9, the J call TRBJ2-7, with D possibly TRBD2 on 6 matching bases. CDR3 length: 14 residues. The V and J ends lost 5 bases and 2 bases respectively, with 13 bases between them. CDR1 is SEHNR and CDR2 is FQNEAQ in the germline V gene (reference sequence). In nucleotides, the CDR3 is TGTGCCAGCAGCCAGGGACTTGCCACCTACGAGCAGTACTTC. It specifies CASSQGLATYEQYF.

The chain recombines TRBV15 with TRBJ2-7; 9 nucleotides line up with TRBD1. The germline V gene has CDR1 LNHNV and CDR2 YYDKDF (reference sequence). V dropped 5 bases and J dropped 6; count of bases not matched to a gene: 11. This CDR3 has 15 residues. CDR3 sequence: CATSDTGGGFGEQYF. CDR3 nucleotides: TGTGCCACCAGCGATACAGGGGGCGGGTTTGGCGAGCAGTACTTC.

This clonotype was observed a single time. The rearrangement links TRBV5-6 to TRBJ2-3, with 13 bases lining up with TRBD2. Looked up from germline, CDR1 is SGHDT and CDR2 is YYEEEE. This CDR3 contains 16 residues. The ends lost 6 bases at V and 3 bases at J; junction bases unmatched: 7. This CDR3 is CASNRLAGGSTDTQYF. In nucleotides, the CDR3 is TGTGCCAGCAACCGACTAGCGGGAGGAAGTACAGATACGCAGTATTTT.

The V and J genes are TRBV28 and TRBJ2-7; TRBD2 aligns across 9 bases. With 2 bases clipped from V and 2 bases from J, the junction kept 4 bases outside the gene matches. The CDR3 contains 15 residues. Germline V CDR1 and CDR2: MDHEN, SYDVKM. The CDR3 loop is CASSLRPSGTYEQYF. The CDR3 DNA is TGTGCCAGCAGTTTAAGGCCTAGCGGGACCTACGAGCAGTACTTC.

The rearrangement joins TRBV7-2 to TRBJ2-7; TRBD2 agrees at 9 bases. The ends lost 2 bases at V and 4 bases at J; junction bases unmatched: 3. The CDR3 has 14 amino acids. Germline V CDR1 and CDR2: SGHTA, FQGNSA. For the CDR3, the DNA is TGTGCCAGCAGCTTACAGCGGGAGGTGTACGAGCAGTACTTC. This sequence encodes CASSLQREVYEQYF. The variable domain in full, completed from reference TRBV7-2 and TRBJ2-7, reads GAGVSQSPSNKVTEKGKDVELRCDPISGHTALYWYRQSLGQGLEFLIYFQGNSAPDKSGLPSDRFSAERTGGSVSTLTIQRTQQEDSAVYLCASSLQREVYEQYFGPGTRLTVT.

This clonotype appeared once. The genes are TRBV6-1 and TRBJ2-5; D uncertain. CDR3 length equals 15 residues. V was clipped by 6 bases and J by 1 base, with 15 bases between them. The germline CDR1 and CDR2 sequences are MNHNS and SASEGT. CDR3 sequence: CASSNPLGSQETQYF. For the CDR3, the DNA is TGTGCCAGCAGCAATCCTCTGGGTAGCCAAGAGACCCAGTACTTC.

There are many counts of this clonotype. The rearrangement uses TRBV7-2 and TRBJ2-4; D is possibly TRBD2 (5 bases). The CDR3 extends over 16 amino acids. Deletions cut 5 bases from V and 0 bases from J, with 14 bases between. From germline, CDR1 is SGHTA and CDR2 FQGNSA. CDR3 region: CASSQGSVLAKNIQYF. The CDR3, as DNA: TGTGCCAGCAGCCAAGGGAGTGTCCTAGCCAAAAACATTCAGTACTTC.

This clonotype has ten or more counts. The chain links TRBV5-1 to TRBJ2-7, with TRBD2 matching over 13 bases. CDR1 and CDR2 from the germline V gene are SGHRS and YFSETQ. Trimming at V came to 4 bases and at J to 2 bases, leaving 3 bases not matched to a gene. CDR3 length: 15 residues. In DNA form, the CDR3 reads TGCGCCAGCAGCCAGGGACTAGCGGGAACCTACGAGCAGTACTTC. Its translation: CASSQGLAGTYEQYF.

V and J are TRBV2 and TRBJ2-2; maybe TRBD2 (6 bases). The CDR3 is made up of 15 amino acids. With 6 bases removed from V and 5 bases from J, the gap between germline ends came to 16 bases. The V gene's germline CDR1 is SNHLY and CDR2 FYNNEI. The CDR3 DNA follows: TGTGCCAGCAGACCTGAGGGACTGGGGACCGGGGAGCTGTTTTTT. As protein: CASRPEGLGTGELFF.

The chain joins TRBV7-9 to TRBJ1-3; no reliable D call. The germline V gene has CDR1 SEHNR and CDR2 FQNEAQ (reference sequence). There are 16 residues in the CDR3. V lost 2 bases and J 0 bases, leaving 11 bases between the germline ends. For the CDR3, the DNA is TGTGCCAGCAGCTTAAGCCAGCTTAGCTCTGGAAACACCATATATTTT. Encoded protein: CASSLSQLSSGNTIYF.

J is TRBJ1-2 and V is TRBV30; 7 positions agree with TRBD1. V lost 4 bases to trimming and J lost 5 bases; unmatched junction nucleotides: 7. This CDR3 has 13 residues. Germline assignment: CDR1 GTSNPN and CDR2 SVGIG (reference sequence). The CDR3 nucleotides are TGTGCCTGGACCCTTTCGACAGGGTATGGCTACACCTTC. Amino acids: CAWTLSTGYGYTF.

The rearrangement uses TRBV4-3 and TRBJ2-1, with 10 nucleotides matching TRBD2. Germline V gives CDR1 LGHNA, CDR2 YSLEER. Losses at the gene ends were 0 bases for V and 2 bases for J; bases not matched to a gene: 4. The CDR3 loop spans 17 amino acids. This chain's CDR3 is CASSQDTLAGAYNEQFF. CDR3 in DNA: TGCGCCAGCAGCCAAGACACCCTAGCGGGGGCCTACAATGAGCAGTTCTTC.